This TCR beta chain appears in the sequencing data of a study of T cells in women clearing cervical HPV infection. Note on this clone: Antigen unknown.

Overall study findings and caveats: Richness differences could reflect unmeasured T-cell content per sample.

Assay used: immunoSEQ multiplex PCR; TCRdb lists only in-frame clones, some missing. In all, the sample yields 30,000 to 35,000 clones. The sequenced sample consisted of blood buffy coat. The receptor was derived from a woman aged 18 to 75 with a cervical HPV16 infection that either progressed to CIN3+ or cleared (not recorded which).

The CDR3 DNA, read in part, is TGTGCCAGCGGCGTATCCGGGGGGGCTGAAAAA. Translation: CASGVSGGAEK. The whole CDR3 sequence reads CASGVSGGAEKLFF. The chain has TRBV7-6 and TRBJ1-4; D possibly corresponds to TRBD1 (6 bases). The read halts 3 residues ahead of the CDR3 end, with the missing end drawn from the germline J gene. The V end was cut by 8 bases, the J end by 7 bases, with 17 bases between. Germline loops: CDR1 SGHVS, CDR2 FNYEAQ. The CDR3 runs 14 residues.